These 32 T cell receptor beta chains came from one sample sequenced in a study of diagnostic markers for celiac disease. Following a re-call of the reads, TCRdb has one entry per CDR3 protein and lacks DNA. In total, the table holds about 7,500 distinct CDR3 sequences. The sample comprised either unsorted cells or a sorted T cell fraction (not recorded which). Source of these receptors: a human donor. This table probably holds off-target reads from a library built for another chain.

In terms of frequency, this clonotype is medium-sized. The chain employs TRBV20-1 and TRBJ2-7; the D call of TRBD2 rests on TCRdb alone, since no DNA is present to check it. There are 14 residues in the CDR3. Germline lookup yields CDR1 DFQATT and CDR2 SNEGSKA (reference sequence). CDR3 residues: CSASLAGDFYEQYF.

This rearrangement joins TRBV5-1 to TRBJ1-2. CDR3 size: 13 residues. The germline gives CDR1 SGHRS, CDR2 YFSETQ. CDR3 in amino acids: CASSLEGNYGYTF.

This chain links TRBV5-1 with TRBJ1-4. Germline CDR1 reads SGHRS; CDR2 reads YFSETQ. There are 15 residues in the CDR3. The CDR3 loop reads CASSLADTTNEKLFF. Combining the CDR3 with reference TRBV5-1 and TRBJ1-4 gives the whole variable domain KAGVTQTPRYLIKTRGQQVTLSCSPISGHRSVSWYQQTPGQGLQFLFEYFSETQRNKGNFPGRFSGRQFSNSRSEMNVSTLELGDSALYLCASSLADTTNEKLFFGSGTQLSVL.

The J gene is TRBJ1-5, the V gene TRBV24-1; TCRdb selects TRBD1, and the lack of DNA leaves this call unchecked. From germline, CDR1 is KGHDR and CDR2 SFDVKD. This CDR3 contains 15 residues. Here the CDR3 reads CATSDSRTGVQPQHF.

The chain joins TRBV5-1 to TRBJ2-1; TCRdb picks TRBD1, but there is no DNA to check that call. CDR3 size: 18 residues. Germline assignment: CDR1 SGHRS and CDR2 YFSETQ. CDR3 region: CASSLGGQEPGAYNEQFF.

The chain employs TRBV7-2 and TRBJ2-1; TCRdb reports TRBD1, a call that lacks DNA to check it against. The CDR3 has 14 amino acids. CDR1 and CDR2 (germline): SGHTA, FQGNSA. This CDR3 reads CASSLASRADEQFF. Full variable domain (rest looked up from reference TRBV7-2 and TRBJ2-1): GAGVSQSPSNKVTEKGKDVELRCDPISGHTALYWYRQSLGQGLEFLIYFQGNSAPDKSGLPSDRFSAERTGGSVSTLTIQRTQQEDSAVYLCASSLASRADEQFFGPGTRLTVL.

Considering frequency, this clonotype is medium-sized. This chain links TRBV20-1 with TRBJ2-7. This CDR3 has 13 amino acids. Germline V gene data show CDR1 as DFQATT and CDR2 as SNEGSKA (reference sequence). The CDR3 spells CSGVISGAGEQYF.

This clonotype is called large based on its frequency. The chain has TRBV2 and TRBJ1-2. CDR3 length equals 13 residues. Germline lookup yields CDR1 SNHLY and CDR2 FYNNEI. The CDR3 sequence is CASSVGHSYGYTF.

The rearrangement uses TRBV12-3 or TRBV12-4 and TRBJ1-1; TCRdb reports TRBD1, a call that lacks DNA to check it against. The CDR3 is 13 amino acids. The CDR3 reads CASSRQVNTEAFF.

This clonotype registers medium-sized by frequency. The chain recombines TRBV7-6 with TRBJ2-2; absent DNA, TCRdb's TRBD1 call cannot be checked. Germline V gives CDR1 SGHVS, CDR2 FNYEAQ. CDR3 length: 15 residues. This CDR3 is CASSLRLGGGWELFF.

The V call is TRBV6-5, the J call TRBJ2-2; TCRdb's assignment of TRBD2 cannot be checked, as there is no DNA. This CDR3 has 18 residues. CDR1 and CDR2 (germline): MNHEY, SVGAGI. The CDR3 loop is CASSYTPGGAGKAGELFF.

The V call is TRBV29-1, the J call TRBJ1-2. Per the germline V gene, CDR1 is SQVTM and CDR2 is ANQGSEA. The CDR3 covers 11 residues. This chain's CDR3 is CSVEKGHGYTF.

CDR3 loop: CSARGNSGTGVSGNTIYF. The rearrangement joins TRBV20-1 to TRBJ1-3; TCRdb selects TRBD1, and the lack of DNA leaves this call unchecked. This CDR3 contains 18 residues. Germline CDR1 is DFQATT and CDR2 is SNEGSKA (reference sequence).

The chain is built from TRBV5-1 and TRBJ1-3; the TCRdb D gene call, TRBD1, has no DNA to confirm it. Germline CDR1 is SGHRS and CDR2 is YFSETQ. The CDR3 extends over 17 amino acids. The CDR3 sequence: CASSWTGGSNSGNTIYF.

V and J are TRBV20-1 and TRBJ2-5; lacking DNA, the TRBD2 call made by TCRdb goes unchecked. CDR3 length: 16 residues. Per germline, CDR1 DFQATT and CDR2 SNEGSKA (reference sequence). This chain's CDR3 is CSANPWVAGVVETQYF.

The chain has TRBV7-2 and TRBJ2-2; TCRdb names TRBD2, which stays unverified in the absence of DNA. Germline V gene sequence: CDR1 SGHTA, CDR2 FQGNSA. This CDR3 is built from 16 residues. CDR3 protein: CASSFLLTRHTGELFF. Combining the CDR3 with reference TRBV7-2 and TRBJ2-2 gives the whole variable domain GAGVSQSPSNKVTEKGKDVELRCDPISGHTALYWYRQSLGQGLEFLIYFQGNSAPDKSGLPSDRFSAERTGGSVSTLTIQRTQQEDSAVYLCASSFLLTRHTGELFFGEGSRLTVL.

This chain connects TRBV5-1 to TRBJ2-1; checking the TCRdb D call of TRBD2 is not possible without DNA. Per the germline V gene, CDR1 is SGHRS and CDR2 is YFSETQ. The CDR3 runs 15 residues. This CDR3 is CASSLTGLEVNEQFF.

The rearrangement joins TRBV6-6 to TRBJ1-5; lacking DNA, the TRBD1 call made by TCRdb goes unchecked. The germline CDR1 and CDR2 sequences are MNHNY and SVGAGI (reference sequence). The CDR3 runs 15 residues. CDR3 amino acids: CASRAPGTVNQPQHF.

This sequence joins TRBV30 and TRBJ2-4; TCRdb's D gene call, TRBD2, goes unchecked for lack of DNA. The CDR3 is 14 amino acids. The germline CDR1 and CDR2 sequences are GTSNPN and SVGIG (reference sequence). CDR3 residues: CAWSSGTAKNIQYF.

V is TRBV19 and J is TRBJ2-1; the D gene TCRdb calls, TRBD1, cannot be checked with no DNA. The CDR3 loop spans 16 amino acids. Germline V lookup: CDR1 LNHDA, CDR2 SQIVND (reference sequence). CDR3 sequence: CASSPQDKVPYNEQFF.

This clonotype shows up as medium-sized (0.01 to 0.1%) by frequency. The J gene is TRBJ2-1, the V gene TRBV7-2; TCRdb's D gene call, TRBD2, goes unchecked for lack of DNA. Germline CDR1 and CDR2: SGHTA and FQGNSA. This CDR3 is built from 16 residues. CDR3 sequence reads: CASSFLLAGGGNEQFF.

The chain recombines TRBV6-1 with TRBJ1-2; TCRdb picks TRBD1, but there is no DNA to check that call. Germline V gene data show CDR1 as MNHNS and CDR2 as SASEGT. This CDR3 has 14 residues. CDR3 residues: CASRNRRFSYGYTF.

V usage is TRBV30 and J usage is TRBJ1-3. The CDR3 is made up of 16 amino acids. Germline values: CDR1 GTSNPN, CDR2 SVGIG (reference sequence). This CDR3 reads CAWSLLGVLSGNTIYF. Full variable domain (remainder filled in from reference TRBV30 and TRBJ1-3): SQTIHQWPATLVQPVGSPLSLECTVEGTSNPNLYWYRQAAGRGLQLLFYSVGIGQISSEVPQNLSASRPQDRQFILSSKKLLLSDSGFYLCAWSLLGVLSGNTIYFGEGSWLTVV.

The chain carries TRBV7-2 and TRBJ2-5. CDR1 SGHTA and CDR2 FQGNSA come from the germline V gene. This CDR3 is 14 amino acids long. CDR3 region: CASSLSLATETQYF.

The chain recombines TRBV29-1 with TRBJ2-3; absent DNA, TCRdb's TRBD2 call cannot be checked. This CDR3 has 13 residues. Germline V gives CDR1 SQVTM, CDR2 ANQGSEA. The CDR3 reads CSVASGSADTQYF.

This clonotype shows up as medium-sized by frequency. This sequence joins TRBV7-2 and TRBJ2-3; the TRBD2 assignment by TCRdb is unverifiable without DNA. CDR1 SGHTA and CDR2 FQGNSA come from the germline V gene. The CDR3 spans 15 residues. CDR3 amino acids: CASSPERESADTQYF.

This chain uses TRBV7-9 with TRBJ2-1; TCRdb selects TRBD2, and the lack of DNA leaves this call unchecked. The CDR3 runs 15 residues. CDR1 is SEHNR, CDR2 FQNEAQ, per germline (reference sequence). The CDR3: CASSSLLAAYNEQFF.

This clonotype is deemed medium-sized by its frequency. J is TRBJ1-4 and V is TRBV4-2. There are 15 residues in the CDR3. Germline CDR1 reads LGHNA; CDR2 reads YNFKEQ. CDR3 residues: CASSQGGTRNEKLFF.

This clonotype shows up as medium-sized by frequency. The rearrangement joins TRBV20-1 to TRBJ2-4; TCRdb reports TRBD2, a call that lacks DNA to check it against. The CDR3 is 15 residues long. The germline CDR1 and CDR2 sequences are DFQATT and SNEGSKA (reference sequence). The CDR3: CSAQGLAGTENIQYF.

The CDR3 here is CASSKRTLDEKLFF. The chain links TRBV5-1 to TRBJ1-4. CDR1 and CDR2 (germline): SGHRS, YFSETQ. The CDR3 covers 14 residues.

This chain uses TRBV6-2 or TRBV6-3 with TRBJ2-7; there is no DNA to check the TCRdb D call of TRBD1. Germline CDR1 MNHEY, CDR2 SVGEGT. This CDR3 comprises 13 residues. The CDR3 loop reads CASWGDDRNEQYF.

This chain uses TRBV29-1 with TRBJ2-2; the D gene TCRdb calls, TRBD1, cannot be checked with no DNA. Germline CDR1 is SQVTM and CDR2 is ANQGSEA. This CDR3 is built from 14 residues. The CDR3 sequence is CSVDSSTGGRELFF.